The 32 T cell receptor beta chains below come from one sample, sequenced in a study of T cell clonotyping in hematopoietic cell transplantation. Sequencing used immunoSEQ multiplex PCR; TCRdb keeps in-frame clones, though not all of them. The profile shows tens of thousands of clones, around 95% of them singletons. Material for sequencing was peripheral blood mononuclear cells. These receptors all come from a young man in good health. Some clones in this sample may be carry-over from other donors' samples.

The CDR3 DNA reads as TGTGCTAGTGGTTTGCCACGGAGGCGGGATCGATTAGGCAATGAGCAGTTCTTC. This encodes CASGLPRRRDRLGNEQFF. The gene calls are TRBV12-5 and TRBJ2-1; tentative D call: TRBD2 (6 bases). Germline V gene data show CDR1 as LGHNT and CDR2 as FRNRAP. The CDR3 loop spans 18 amino acids. The V and J ends lost 2 bases and 6 bases respectively, with 23 bases between them.

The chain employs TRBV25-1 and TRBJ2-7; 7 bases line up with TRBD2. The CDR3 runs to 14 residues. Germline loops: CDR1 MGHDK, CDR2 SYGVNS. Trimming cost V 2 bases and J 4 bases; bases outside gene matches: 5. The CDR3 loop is CASSEQAGVYEQYF. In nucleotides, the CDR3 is TGTGCCAGCAGTGAACAGGCGGGAGTGTACGAGCAGTACTTC.

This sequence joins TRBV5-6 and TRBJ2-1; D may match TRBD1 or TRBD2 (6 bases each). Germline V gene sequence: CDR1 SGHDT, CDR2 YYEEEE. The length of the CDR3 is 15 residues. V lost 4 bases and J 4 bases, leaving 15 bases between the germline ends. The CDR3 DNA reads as TGTGCCAGCAGCCTCCCGGGGGCCCTATACAATGAGCAGTTCTTC. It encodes CASSLPGALYNEQFF.

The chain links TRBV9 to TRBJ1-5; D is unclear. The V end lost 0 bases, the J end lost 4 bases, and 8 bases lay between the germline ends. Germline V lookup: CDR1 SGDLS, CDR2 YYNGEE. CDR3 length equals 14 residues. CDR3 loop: CASSVESGNQPQHF. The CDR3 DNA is TGTGCCAGCAGCGTAGAGAGCGGTAATCAGCCCCAGCATTTT.

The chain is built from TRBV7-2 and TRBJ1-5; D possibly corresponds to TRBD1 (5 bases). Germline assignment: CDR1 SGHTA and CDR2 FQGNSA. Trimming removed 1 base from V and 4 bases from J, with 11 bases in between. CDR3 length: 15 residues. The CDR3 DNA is TGTGCCAGCAGCTTAGGATCAGGGTTGAATCAGCCCCAGCATTTT. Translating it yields CASSLGSGLNQPQHF. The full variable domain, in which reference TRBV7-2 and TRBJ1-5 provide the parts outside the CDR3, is GAGVSQSPSNKVTEKGKDVELRCDPISGHTALYWYRQSLGQGLEFLIYFQGNSAPDKSGLPSDRFSAERTGGSVSTLTIQRTQQEDSAVYLCASSLGSGLNQPQHFGDGTRLSIL.

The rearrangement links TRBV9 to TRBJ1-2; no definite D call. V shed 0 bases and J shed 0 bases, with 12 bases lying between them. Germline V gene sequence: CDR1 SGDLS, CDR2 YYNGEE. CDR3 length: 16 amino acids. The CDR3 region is CASSVGQIEANYGYTF. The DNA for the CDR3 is TGTGCCAGCAGCGTAGGCCAGATTGAAGCTAACTATGGCTACACCTTC. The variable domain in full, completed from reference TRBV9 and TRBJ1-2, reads DSGVTQTPKHLITATGQRVTLRCSPRSGDLSVYWYQQSLDQGLQFLIQYYNGEERAKGNILERFSAQQFPDLHSELNLSSLELGDSALYFCASSVGQIEANYGYTFGSGTRLTVV.

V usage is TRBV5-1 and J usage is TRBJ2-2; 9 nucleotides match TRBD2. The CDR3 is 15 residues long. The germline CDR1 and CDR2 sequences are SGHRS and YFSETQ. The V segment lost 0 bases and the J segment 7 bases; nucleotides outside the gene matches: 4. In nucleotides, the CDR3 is TGCGCCAGCAGCTTGGCGGCTAGCGGGGACGGGGAGCTGTTTTTT. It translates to CASSLAASGDGELFF.

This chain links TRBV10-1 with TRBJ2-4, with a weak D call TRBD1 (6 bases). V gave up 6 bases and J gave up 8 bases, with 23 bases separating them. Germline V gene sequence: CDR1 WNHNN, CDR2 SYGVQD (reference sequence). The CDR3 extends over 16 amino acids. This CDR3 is CASRKTGVLAYDIQYF. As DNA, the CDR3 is TGCGCCAGCAGGAAGACAGGAGTTCTTGCGTACGACATTCAGTACTTC.

Here the CDR3 reads CASSQDEQGGETQYF. The CDR3, as DNA: TGCGCCAGCAGCCAAGATGAGCAGGGTGGCGAGACCCAGTACTTC. The gene calls are TRBV4-1 and TRBJ2-5; possible D gene TRBD1, 5 bases. Between the trimmed V and J ends, which lost 0 bases and 5 bases, there was a span of 13 bases. Germline-derived CDR1 and CDR2 are MGHRA and YSYEKL. The CDR3 has 15 amino acids.

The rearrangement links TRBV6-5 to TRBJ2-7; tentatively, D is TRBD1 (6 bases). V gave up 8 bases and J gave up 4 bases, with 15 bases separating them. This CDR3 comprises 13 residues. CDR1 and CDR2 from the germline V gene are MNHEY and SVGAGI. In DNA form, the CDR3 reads TGTGCCAGCCGGACAGTTGGCGGGTACGAGCAGTACTTC. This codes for CASRTVGGYEQYF.

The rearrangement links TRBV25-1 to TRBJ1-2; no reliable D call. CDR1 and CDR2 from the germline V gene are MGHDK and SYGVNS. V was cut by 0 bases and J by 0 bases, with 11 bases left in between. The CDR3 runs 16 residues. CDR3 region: CASSEYDVDSNYGYTF. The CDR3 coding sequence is TGTGCCAGCAGTGAATATGATGTGGACTCTAACTATGGCTACACCTTC.

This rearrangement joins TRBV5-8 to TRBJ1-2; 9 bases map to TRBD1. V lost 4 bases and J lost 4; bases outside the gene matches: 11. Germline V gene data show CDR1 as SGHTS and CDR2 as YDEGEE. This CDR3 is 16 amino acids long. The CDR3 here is CASSKRDRAKSYGYTF. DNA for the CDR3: TGTGCCAGCAGCAAAAGGGACAGGGCTAAAAGCTATGGCTACACCTTC.

Written as DNA, the CDR3 is TGTGCCAGCAGCCCCTGGGGGCCTGGCGAGACCCAGTACTTC. It specifies CASSPWGPGETQYF. This chain joins TRBV7-3 and TRBJ2-5; possible D gene TRBD1, 6 bases. V lost 5 bases, J lost 5 bases, and 15 bases lay in between. Germline CDR1 SGHTA, CDR2 FQGTGA. This CDR3 is built from 14 residues.

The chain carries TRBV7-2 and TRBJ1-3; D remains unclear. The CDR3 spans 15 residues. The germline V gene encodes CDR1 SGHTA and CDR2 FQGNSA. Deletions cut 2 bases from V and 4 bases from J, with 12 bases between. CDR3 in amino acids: CASSLWSGSGNTIYF. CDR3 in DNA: TGTGCCAGCAGCTTATGGTCCGGCTCAGGAAACACCATATATTTT.

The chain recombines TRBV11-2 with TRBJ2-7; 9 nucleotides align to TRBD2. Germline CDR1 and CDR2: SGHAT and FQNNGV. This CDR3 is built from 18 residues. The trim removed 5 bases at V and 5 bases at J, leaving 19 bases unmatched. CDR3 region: CASSHRPTSGGIEDEQYF. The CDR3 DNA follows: TGTGCCAGCAGCCATAGACCGACTAGCGGCGGTATTGAGGACGAGCAGTACTTC.

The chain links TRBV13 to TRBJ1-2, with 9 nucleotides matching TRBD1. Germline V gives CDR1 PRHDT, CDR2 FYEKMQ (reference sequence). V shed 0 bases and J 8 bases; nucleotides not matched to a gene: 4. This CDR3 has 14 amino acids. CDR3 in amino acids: CASSLGDRGSGYTF. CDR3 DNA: TGTGCCAGCAGCTTAGGGGACAGGGGTAGCGGCTACACCTTC.

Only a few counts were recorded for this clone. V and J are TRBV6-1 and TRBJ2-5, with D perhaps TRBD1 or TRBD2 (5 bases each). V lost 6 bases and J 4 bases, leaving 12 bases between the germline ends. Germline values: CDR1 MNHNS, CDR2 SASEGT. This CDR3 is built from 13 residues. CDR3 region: CASSLRGIETQYF. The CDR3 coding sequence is TGTGCCAGCAGCCTCCGGGGCATAGAGACCCAGTACTTC.

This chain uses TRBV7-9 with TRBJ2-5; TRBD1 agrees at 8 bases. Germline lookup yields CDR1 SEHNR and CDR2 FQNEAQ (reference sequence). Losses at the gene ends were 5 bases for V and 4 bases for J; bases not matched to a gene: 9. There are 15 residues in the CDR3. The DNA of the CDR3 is TGTGCCAGCAGCCGAGGACAGGGTGGAGTAGAGACCCAGTACTTC. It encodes CASSRGQGGVETQYF.

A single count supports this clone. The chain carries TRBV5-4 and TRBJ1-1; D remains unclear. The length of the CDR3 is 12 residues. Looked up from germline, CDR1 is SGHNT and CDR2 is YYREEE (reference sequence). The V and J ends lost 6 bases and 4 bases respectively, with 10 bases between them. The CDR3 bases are TGTGCCAGCAACCCCCCGGGCACTGAAGCTTTCTTT. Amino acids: CASNPPGTEAFF.

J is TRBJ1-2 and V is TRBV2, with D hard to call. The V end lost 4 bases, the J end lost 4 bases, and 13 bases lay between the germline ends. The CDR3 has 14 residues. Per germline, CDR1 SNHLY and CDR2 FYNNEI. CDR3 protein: CASSASQTLYGYTF. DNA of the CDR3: TGTGCCAGCAGTGCTTCCCAGACTCTCTATGGCTACACCTTC.

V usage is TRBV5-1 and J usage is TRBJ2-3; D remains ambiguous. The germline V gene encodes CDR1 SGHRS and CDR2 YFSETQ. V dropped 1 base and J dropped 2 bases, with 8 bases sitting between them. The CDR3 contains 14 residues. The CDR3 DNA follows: TGCGCCAGCAGCTTGAGCCCCTACACAGATACGCAGTATTTT. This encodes CASSLSPYTDTQYF.

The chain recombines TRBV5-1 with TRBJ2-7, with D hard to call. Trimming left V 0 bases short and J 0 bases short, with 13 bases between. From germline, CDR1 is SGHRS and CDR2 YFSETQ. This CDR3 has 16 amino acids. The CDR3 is CASSLATEPISYEQYF. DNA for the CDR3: TGCGCCAGCAGCTTGGCCACCGAACCGATCTCCTACGAGCAGTACTTC.

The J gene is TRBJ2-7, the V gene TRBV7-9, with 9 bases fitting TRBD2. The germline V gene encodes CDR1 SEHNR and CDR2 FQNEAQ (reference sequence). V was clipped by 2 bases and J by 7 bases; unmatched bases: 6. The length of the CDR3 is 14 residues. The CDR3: CASSLKGGGEEQYF. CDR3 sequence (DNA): TGTGCCAGCAGCTTAAAGGGCGGGGGGGAAGAGCAGTACTTC.

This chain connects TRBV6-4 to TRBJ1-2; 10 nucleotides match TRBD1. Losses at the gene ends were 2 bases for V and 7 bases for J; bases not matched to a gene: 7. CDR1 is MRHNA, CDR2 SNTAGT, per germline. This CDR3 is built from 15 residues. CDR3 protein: CASSDPPTGGLGYTF. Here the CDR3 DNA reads TGTGCCAGCAGTGACCCGCCGACAGGGGGCCTTGGCTACACCTTC.

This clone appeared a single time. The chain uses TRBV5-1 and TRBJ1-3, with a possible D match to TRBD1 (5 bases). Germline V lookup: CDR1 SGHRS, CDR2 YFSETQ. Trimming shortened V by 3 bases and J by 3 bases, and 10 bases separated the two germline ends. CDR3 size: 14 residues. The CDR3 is CASSSRVDGNTIYF. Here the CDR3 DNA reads TGCGCCAGCAGCTCCAGGGTTGATGGAAACACCATATATTTT.

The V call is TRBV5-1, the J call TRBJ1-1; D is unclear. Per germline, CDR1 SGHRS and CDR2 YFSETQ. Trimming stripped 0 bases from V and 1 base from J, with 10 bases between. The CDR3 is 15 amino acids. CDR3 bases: TGCGCCAGCAGCTTGGCCAACAGAAGGAACACTGAAGCTTTCTTT. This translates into CASSLANRRNTEAFF.

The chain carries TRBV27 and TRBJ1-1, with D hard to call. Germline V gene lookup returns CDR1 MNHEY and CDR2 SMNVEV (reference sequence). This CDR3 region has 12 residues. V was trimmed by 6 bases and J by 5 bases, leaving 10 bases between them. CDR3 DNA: TGTGCCAGCAGGACGGGAGGGACTGAAGCTTTCTTT. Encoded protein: CASRTGGTEAFF.

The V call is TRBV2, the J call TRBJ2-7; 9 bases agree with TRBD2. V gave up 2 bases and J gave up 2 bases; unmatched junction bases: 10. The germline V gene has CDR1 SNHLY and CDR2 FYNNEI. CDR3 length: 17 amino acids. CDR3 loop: CASSELHIAGAPYEQYF. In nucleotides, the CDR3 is TGTGCCAGCAGTGAACTTCATATAGCGGGAGCTCCCTACGAGCAGTACTTC. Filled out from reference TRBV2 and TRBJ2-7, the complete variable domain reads EPEVTQTPSHQVTQMGQEVILRCVPISNHLYFYWYRQILGQKVEFLVSFYNNEISEKSEIFDDQFSVERPDGSNFTLKIRSTKLEDSAMYFCASSELHIAGAPYEQYFGPGTRLTVT.

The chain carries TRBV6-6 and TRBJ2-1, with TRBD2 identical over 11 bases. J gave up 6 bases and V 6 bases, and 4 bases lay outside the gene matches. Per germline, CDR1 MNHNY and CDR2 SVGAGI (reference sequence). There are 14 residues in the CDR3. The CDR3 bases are TGTGCCAGCAGCCAAGGGACTAGCGGCAATGAGCAGTTCTTC. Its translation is CASSQGTSGNEQFF.

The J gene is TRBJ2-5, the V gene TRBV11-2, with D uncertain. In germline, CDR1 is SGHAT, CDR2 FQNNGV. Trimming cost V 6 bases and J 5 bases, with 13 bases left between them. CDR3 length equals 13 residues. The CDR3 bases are TGTGCCAGCAGGGCTAGACCGGCGGAGACCCAGTACTTC. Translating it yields CASRARPAETQYF.

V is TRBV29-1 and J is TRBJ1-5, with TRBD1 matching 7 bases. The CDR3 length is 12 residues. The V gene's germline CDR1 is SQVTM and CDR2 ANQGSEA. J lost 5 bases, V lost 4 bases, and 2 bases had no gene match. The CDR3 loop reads CSVGGQDQPQHF. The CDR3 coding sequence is TGCAGCGTTGGTGGACAGGATCAGCCCCAGCATTTT. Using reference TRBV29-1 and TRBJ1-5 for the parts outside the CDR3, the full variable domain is SAVISQKPSRDICQRGTSLTIQCQVDSQVTMMFWYRQQPGQSLTLIATANQGSEATYESGFVIDKFPISRPNLTFSTLTVSNMSPEDSSIYLCSVGGQDQPQHFGDGTRLSIL.

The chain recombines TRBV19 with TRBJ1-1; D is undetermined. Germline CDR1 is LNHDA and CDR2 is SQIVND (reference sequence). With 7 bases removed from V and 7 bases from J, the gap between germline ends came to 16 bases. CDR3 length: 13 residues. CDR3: CASKPGSPLEAFF. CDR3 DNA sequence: TGTGCCAGTAAACCAGGCAGCCCTCTTGAAGCTTTCTTT.